These 5 T cell receptor beta chains were all obtained from the same sample, sequenced in a study of blood T cells in healthy people across ages (dated by TCRdb to 2014 to 2015). The library was generated by 5' RACE. These reads were obtained on an Illumina HiSeq 2500. A second roughly 7 to 12 cycle PCR used a sample-barcoded 5' primer and a J-beta primer mix. TCRdb applied fastp at Q25 and MiXCR to the public reads, then kept only in-frame beta chains. Each entry is one CDR3 protein sequence, shown with its most common DNA and genes. The sample records about 930,000 distinct CDR3 sequences, roughly 29% of which are singletons. Roughly a tenth of the sample belongs to the ten largest clones. In addition, the sample was reused for a study of T cells of mothers and their children.

The sample taken for sequencing was blood. The receptors here all came from a woman in her forties in good health.

This clonotype was found a few times. The V and J genes are TRBV5-1 and TRBJ2-5; the match to TRBD2 covers 10 bases. This CDR3 has 16 residues. The trim removed 0 bases at V and 5 bases at J, leaving 7 bases unmatched. In germline, CDR1 is SGHRS, CDR2 YFSETQ. The CDR3 protein is CASSLEPAGGRETQYF. DNA for the CDR3: TGCGCCAGCAGCTTGGAACCAGCGGGGGGGCGGGAGACCCAGTACTTC.

The rearrangement uses TRBV7-8 and TRBJ1-2; 7 bases line up with TRBD1. Per the germline V gene, CDR1 is SGHVS and CDR2 is FQNEAQ. The CDR3 totals 15 residues. The V and J ends lost 5 bases and 4 bases, in that order; junction bases with no gene match: 10. In DNA form, the CDR3 reads TGTGCCAGCAGCCCGTGGACAGGAGACCTCTATGGCTACACCTTC. Amino acid sequence: CASSPWTGDLYGYTF.

The chain recombines TRBV5-5 with TRBJ2-1; possibly TRBD1 for D (6 bases). CDR3 length equals 17 residues. The germline V and J ends were trimmed by 1 base and 5 bases, with 19 bases remaining between them. Germline CDR1 SGHKS, CDR2 YYEKEE (reference sequence). This chain's CDR3 is CASSLSPQGEGHNEQFF. CDR3 bases: TGTGCCAGCAGCTTGAGCCCACAGGGAGAGGGTCACAATGAGCAGTTCTTC.

This rearrangement joins TRBV7-2 to TRBJ2-5; D may be TRBD1 (6 bases). The germline V gene has CDR1 SGHTA and CDR2 FQGNSA. Trimming left V 0 bases short and J 5 bases short, with 13 bases between. CDR3 length: 15 residues. The CDR3 sequence: CASSLAQGFGETQYF. The CDR3 region has the DNA TGTGCCAGCAGCTTAGCACAGGGTTTCGGTGAGACCCAGTACTTC.

This clonotype was recorded many times. The genes are TRBV10-3 and TRBJ1-2; D perhaps matches TRBD1 (6 bases). V lost 7 bases, J lost 6 bases, and 15 bases lay in between. Germline V lookup: CDR1 ENHRY, CDR2 SYGVKD. The CDR3 totals 13 residues. The CDR3 loop is CAITPGNRDGYTF. The CDR3 nucleotides read TGTGCCATCACGCCAGGAAACAGGGATGGCTACACCTTC.